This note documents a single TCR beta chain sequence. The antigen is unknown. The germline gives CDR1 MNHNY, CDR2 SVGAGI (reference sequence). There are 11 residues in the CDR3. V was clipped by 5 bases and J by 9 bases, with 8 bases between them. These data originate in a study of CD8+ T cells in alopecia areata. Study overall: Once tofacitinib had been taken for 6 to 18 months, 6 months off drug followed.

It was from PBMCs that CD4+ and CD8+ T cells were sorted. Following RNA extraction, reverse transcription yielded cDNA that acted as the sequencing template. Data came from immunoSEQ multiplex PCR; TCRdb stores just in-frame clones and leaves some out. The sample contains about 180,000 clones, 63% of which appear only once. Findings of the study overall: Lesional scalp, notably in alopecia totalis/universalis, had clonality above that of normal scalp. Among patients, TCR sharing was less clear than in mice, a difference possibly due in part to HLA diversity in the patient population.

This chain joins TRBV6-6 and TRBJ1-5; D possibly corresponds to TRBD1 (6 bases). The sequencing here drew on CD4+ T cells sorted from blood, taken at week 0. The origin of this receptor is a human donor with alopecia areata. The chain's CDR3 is CASSVQGPQHF. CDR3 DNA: TGTGCCAGCAGTGTACAGGGGCCCCAGCATTTT.